This is a list of T cell receptor beta chains from one sample in a study of CD4 T cell repertoires in COVID-19. Sequenced by immunoSEQ multiplex PCR; TCRdb stores in-frame clones only, minus some. The sample gives about 22,000 clones, around 86% of which show up once; less than 0.7% is in the top ten. The starting material was central memory CD4+ T cells from blood, obtained before the COVID-19 pandemic. The receptors were sampled from a human donor who had COVID-19. CDR3s include the opening cysteine and the closing phenylalanine or tryptophan. D genes are given only for firm matches. For some rows the clone size is stated as once, few or many, or as a class when expanded; others skip it.

J,size,V,D,DNA,CDR3
TRBJ2-1,.,TRBV2,.,TGTGCCAGCAAGGGAGAGGGGAGGCACAATGAGCAGTTCTTC,CASKGEGRHNEQFF
TRBJ1-1,.,TRBV2,.,TGTGCCAGCATGCTGAGGGTGAACACTGAAGCTTTCTTT,CASMLRVNTEAFF
TRBJ1-2,.,TRBV7-8,TRBD1,TGTGCCAGCAGCTTAGGAGCCTCTTCAGGGGGATATGGCTACACCTTC,CASSLGASSGGYGYTF
TRBJ2-7,.,TRBV29-1,TRBD1,TGCAGCGTTGAAGCTGGGACAGGGACGAACTTC,CSVEAGTGTNF
TRBJ1-3,few,TRBV6-5,TRBD1,TGTGCCAGCAGTTACGCAGGGGGCGATGGAAACACCATATATTTT,CASSYAGGDGNTIYF
TRBJ2-7,.,TRBV20-1,.,TGCAGTGCCGAGGACTCCTACGAGCAGTACTTC,CSAEDSYEQYF
TRBJ2-7,.,TRBV28,TRBD2,TGTGCCAGCAGGCCGGGACTAGCGGGAGGTCTCGGCGAGCAGTACTTC,CASRPGLAGGLGEQYF
TRBJ1-1,.,TRBV5-4,TRBD1,TGTGCCAGCAGCCGGACAGGGTACACTGAAGCTTTCTTT,CASSRTGYTEAFF
TRBJ1-1,.,TRBV10-3,.,TGTGCCACCGACCAGGGGCCATCGAACACTGAAGCTTTCTTT,CATDQGPSNTEAFF
TRBJ1-3,.,TRBV7-9,.,TGTGCCAGCAGCTTAGTATCAGGGTATGGAAACACCATATATTTT,CASSLVSGYGNTIYF
TRBJ1-1,.,TRBV11-2,TRBD1,TGTGCCAGCAGCTCGTGGACAGGCCGGGGCGCTGAAGCTTTCTTT,CASSSWTGRGAEAFF
TRBJ2-2,.,TRBV28,TRBD1,TGTGCCAGCAACCTGGGACAGGGGGCAACCGGGGAGCTGTTTTTT,CASNLGQGATGELFF
TRBJ2-7,.,TRBV2,.,TGTGCCAGCAGTGAGGGGGCCCGTGTGTCCTACGAGCAGTACTTC,CASSEGARVSYEQYF
TRBJ2-1,few,TRBV6-6,.,TGTGCCAGCAGTTACCTAGCCAATGAGCAGTTCTTC,CASSYLANEQFF
TRBJ1-2,.,TRBV2,.,TGTGCCAGCAGCAGGGAGGCTAACTATGGCTACACCTTC,CASSREANYGYTF
TRBJ2-3,.,TRBV5-4,.,TGTGCCAGCAGCTTCCGTGGGCCGTCAACAGATACGCAGTATTTT,CASSFRGPSTDTQYF
TRBJ2-1,.,TRBV9,TRBD2,TGTGCCAGCAGCGTACAGCGGGGGGTTGAGCAGTTCTTC,CASSVQRGVEQFF
TRBJ2-7,.,TRBV5-1,.,TGCGCCAGCAGCTTGGGTGTTAGCGGACAATACGAGCAGTACTTC,CASSLGVSGQYEQYF
TRBJ2-2,.,TRBV7-2,.,TGTGCCAGCAGCTTTAACCGGGGAACCGGGGAGCTGTTTTTT,CASSFNRGTGELFF
TRBJ1-5,.,TRBV28,TRBD1,TGTGCCAGCAGTGTCATCACAGGGGGCGGGAATCAGCCCCAGCATTTT,CASSVITGGGNQPQHF
TRBJ2-1,.,TRBV5-1,.,TGCGCCAGCAGCTTGCAGGCAGAATATTACAATGAGCAGTTCTTC,CASSLQAEYYNEQFF
TRBJ2-3,.,TRBV5-1,TRBD2,TGCGCCAGCAGCTTGGGACTAGCGGGGGGCGGTACAGATACGCAGTATTTT,CASSLGLAGGGTDTQYF
TRBJ2-2,.,TRBV10-1,TRBD2,TGCGCCAGCAGTGGTGGAATTCGGGGGGGGAACACCGGGGAGCTGTTTTTT,CASSGGIRGGNTGELFF
TRBJ1-1,once,TRBV5-4,.,TGTGCCAGCAGCTTGGGGGCAGGGGCTGGCACTGAAGCTTTCTTT,CASSLGAGAGTEAFF
TRBJ1-1,.,TRBV6-1,.,TGTGCCAGCAGTGTGTCGTGGAGGACTGAAGCTTTCTTT,CASSVSWRTEAFF
TRBJ1-2,.,TRBV20-1,.,TGCAGTGCTAGAGAGGCGGGGGGCTACACCTTC,CSAREAGGYTF
TRBJ2-5,.,TRBV11-2,.,TGTGCCAGCAGCTTAGGAGCCACCGCCGGGGAGACCCAGTACTTC,CASSLGATAGETQYF
TRBJ1-3,.,TRBV6-1,TRBD1,TGTGCCAGCAGAAGGACAGGGTCAAGCGGAAACACCATATATTTT,CASRRTGSSGNTIYF
TRBJ1-4,.,TRBV2,.,TGTGCCAGCAGCCTAACCATGGGCGTTGAAAAACTGTTTTTT,CASSLTMGVEKLFF
TRBJ1-4,few,TRBV19,.,TGTGCCAGTACTCTCAGGGCCTCAACTAATGAAAAACTGTTTTTT,CASTLRASTNEKLFF
TRBJ1-1,.,TRBV7-3,.,TGTGCCAGCAGCTCGACAGGGAACACTGAAGCTTTCTTT,CASSSTGNTEAFF
TRBJ2-3,.,TRBV19,.,TGTGCCAGTAGCGGTCCCACAGATACGCAGTATTTT,CASSGPTDTQYF
TRBJ2-5,.,TRBV6-6,TRBD1,TGTGCCAGCAGGGGACAGAACCAAGAGACCCAGTACTTC,CASRGQNQETQYF
TRBJ1-1,.,TRBV5-1,.,TGCGCCAGCAGCTTGGCCAACATGAACACTGAAGCTTTCTTT,CASSLANMNTEAFF
TRBJ1-2,.,TRBV5-1,TRBD1,TGCGCCAGCAGCCCGGACAGGGAGGGTGGCTACACCTTC,CASSPDREGGYTF